This T cell receptor (beta chain) was observed in a study of T-cell reconstitution after alpha-beta-depleted transplantation in children. The CDR3 sequence is 15 residues long. Between the trimmed V and J ends, which lost 3 bases and 8 bases, there was a span of 19 bases. Germline V CDR1 and CDR2: MGHRA, YSYEKL. Study-level findings and limits: The origin of high day-60 TCRbeta diversity in some patients lay in surviving recipient T cells and thymic progenitors. The main origin of T-cell counts and diversity one year after transplant was newly produced T cells.

Unique molecular identifiers were incorporated into the prepared TCRbeta library. In TCRdb, the PCR reads were re-called with MiXCR into one record per CDR3 protein. The data show approximately 980,000 distinct CDR3 sequences, with about 26% seen just once and more than 25% held by the top ten. Concerning this clonotype itself: The antigen is undetermined.

Sequencing used PBMCs, mostly from graft donor cells, obtained 360 days after TCRalphabeta/CD19-depleted stem cell transplant. The chain uses TRBV4-1 and TRBJ1-2; D possibly corresponds to TRBD1 (6 bases). The sequence was collected from a boy under two years old who had a stem cell transplant for SCID, so the T cells may come from the graft donor. The CDR3 loop is CASSHLSQGRKGYTF. The CDR3 DNA reads TGCGCCAGCAGCCACCTATCACAGGGAAGGAAGGGCTACACCTTC.